This T cell receptor beta chain was identified in a study of blood T cell repertoires in COVID-19. The overall study: Acute and convalescent COVID-19 specimens originated in the United States, Italy and Spain. The cDNA or gDNA used as material had been derived from T cells, B-cell-depleted T cells, or PBMCs.

Under the authors' procedure: It was from reference gene primer amplification that nucleated cell counts were estimated. TCRdb's table, derived via immunoSEQ multiplex PCR, lists solely in-frame clones and lacks some. V, J and clone size are taken as reported in that table, and D and trimming were inferred from the DNA itself. Of approximately 100,000 clones listed, 82% are singletons. This CDR3 spans 16 amino acids. Germline V lookup: CDR1 SGHNT, CDR2 YENEEA. The ends were cut back, 4 bases at V and 4 bases at J, with 19 bases in the middle. Sequencing was carried out using peripheral blood. The V call is TRBV11-3, the J call TRBJ2-5; D gene ambiguous. The sequence came from a man aged 70 or older with active or convalescent COVID-19. CDR3 protein: CASSSPASGSRETQYF. CDR3 DNA sequence: TGTGCCAGCAGCTCTCCAGCTTCAGGCTCCAGAGAGACCCAGTACTTC.